This T cell receptor (beta chain) was captured in a study of CXCR3-negative and CXCR3-positive naive CD8 T cells. Study information: The libraries yielded some 130 million TRB reads, about 1.5 +/- 0.3 million each. General study points: Similar TRBV-TRBJ gene usage was seen in naive CXCR3-negative and CXCR3-positive cells, but not in memory cells. Hydrophobicity was higher for TRB CDR3s found in CXCR3-positive naive cells than in CXCR3-negative naive cells.

The CDR3 length is 16 residues. Turning to this clonotype: Antigen: not known.

The TRB cDNA libraries were prepared by 5' RACE with UMI labels. TCRdb re-called the 5' RACE reads and catalogs CDR3 proteins one per entry, DNA excluded. The sample data list over 80,000 distinct CDR3 sequences. J is TRBJ2-3 and V is TRBV12-3 or TRBV12-4; TCRdb lists TRBD2, though no DNA is available to test this call. This receptor was identified in a human donor in good health. Some clones in this sample may be carry-over from other donors' samples. The sequenced sample was naive CXCR3- CD8+ T cells from blood. The subset: CD45RO-CCR7+CD27+CD95- naive CD8+ T cells lacking CXCR3 (TNR3-). The CDR3 sequence is CASRPKREDNTDTQYF.